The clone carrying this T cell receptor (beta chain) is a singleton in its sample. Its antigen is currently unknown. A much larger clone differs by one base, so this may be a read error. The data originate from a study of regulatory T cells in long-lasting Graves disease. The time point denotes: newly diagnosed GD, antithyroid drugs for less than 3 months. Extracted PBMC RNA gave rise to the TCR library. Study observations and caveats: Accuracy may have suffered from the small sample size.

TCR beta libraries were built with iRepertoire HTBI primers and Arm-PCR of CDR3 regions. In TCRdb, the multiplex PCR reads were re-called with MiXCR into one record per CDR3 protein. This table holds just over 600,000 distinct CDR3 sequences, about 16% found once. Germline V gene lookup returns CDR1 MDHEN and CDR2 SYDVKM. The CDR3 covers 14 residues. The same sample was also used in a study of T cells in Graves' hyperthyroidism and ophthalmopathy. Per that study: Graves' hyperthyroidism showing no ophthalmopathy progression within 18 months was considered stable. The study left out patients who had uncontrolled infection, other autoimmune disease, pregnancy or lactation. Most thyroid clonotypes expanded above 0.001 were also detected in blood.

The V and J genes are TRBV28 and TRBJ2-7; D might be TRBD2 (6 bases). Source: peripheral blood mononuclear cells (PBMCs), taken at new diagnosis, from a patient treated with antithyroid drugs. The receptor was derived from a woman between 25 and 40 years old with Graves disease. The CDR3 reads CAISSAARRGEQYF. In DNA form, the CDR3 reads TGTGCCATCAGTTCCGCGGCCAGGCGGGGCGAGCAGTACTTC.